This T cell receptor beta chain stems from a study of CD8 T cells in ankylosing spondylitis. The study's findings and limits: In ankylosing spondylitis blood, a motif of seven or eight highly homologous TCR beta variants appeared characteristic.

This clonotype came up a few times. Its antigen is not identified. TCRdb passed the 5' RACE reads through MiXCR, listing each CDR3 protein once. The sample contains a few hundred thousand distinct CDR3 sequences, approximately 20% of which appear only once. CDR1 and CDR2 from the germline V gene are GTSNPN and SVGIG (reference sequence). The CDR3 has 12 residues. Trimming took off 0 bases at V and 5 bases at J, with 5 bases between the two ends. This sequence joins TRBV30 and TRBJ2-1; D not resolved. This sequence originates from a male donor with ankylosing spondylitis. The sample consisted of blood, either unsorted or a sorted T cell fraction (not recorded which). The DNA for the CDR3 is TGTGCCTGGAGTGTAAGGAACAATGAGCAGTTCTTC. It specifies CAWSVRNNEQFF.